Listed here are 26 T cell receptor beta chains from one sample, sequenced in a study of T cell responses to AZD1222 COVID-19 vaccine. Sequenced by immunoSEQ multiplex PCR; TCRdb stores in-frame clones only, minus some. The sample lists approximately 180,000 clones; 88% were seen once. The starting material was peripheral blood, obtained 28 days after the second AZD1222 dose. The receptors here all came from an adult who received the AZD1222 COVID-19 vaccine.

This clone was detected a few times. The genes are TRBV7-8 and TRBJ2-4, with D possibly called TRBD1 or TRBD2 (5 bases each). Trimming stripped 5 bases from V and 0 bases from J, with 17 bases between. CDR1 is SGHVS and CDR2 is FQNEAQ in the germline V gene. CDR3 length: 17 amino acids. The CDR3 is CASSPPGPGLAKNIQYF. CDR3 bases: TGTGCCAGCAGCCCTCCGGGACCCGGGCTAGCCAAAAACATTCAGTACTTC.

The chain employs TRBV4-3 and TRBJ2-3, with 7 positions matching TRBD2. J was trimmed by 2 bases and V by 3 bases; bases with no gene match: 5. The CDR3 totals 15 residues. CDR1 and CDR2 from the germline V gene are LGHNA and YSLEER. The CDR3 reads CASSHRLAVTDTQYF. In nucleotides, the CDR3 is TGCGCCAGCAGCCACCGACTAGCCGTCACAGATACGCAGTATTTT.

The chain carries TRBV29-1 and TRBJ2-5; the D call may be TRBD1 or TRBD2 (5 bases each). Trimming removed 4 bases at V and 1 base at J, with 7 bases between. The CDR3 contains 12 residues. Germline-derived CDR1 and CDR2 are SQVTM and ANQGSEA. CDR3 DNA sequence: TGCAGCGTTGTTGGGGGCCAAGAGACCCAGTACTTC. This sequence encodes CSVVGGQETQYF.

J is TRBJ2-3 and V is TRBV28; 12 bases are a match to TRBD2. V lost 4 bases, J lost 5 bases, and 7 bases stayed unmatched. Germline V gene lookup returns CDR1 MDHEN and CDR2 SYDVKM. The CDR3 has 16 residues. The CDR3 region has the DNA TGTGCCAGCAGTTCTAGCGGGAGGGCCATAGGAGATACGCAGTATTTT. This gives the protein CASSSSGRAIGDTQYF.

This clone was picked up a small number of times. This chain joins TRBV24-1 and TRBJ2-1, with 8 positions matching TRBD1. CDR3 length: 13 residues. CDR1 KGHDR and CDR2 SFDVKD come from the germline V gene. J gave up 0 bases and V 11 bases, and 2 bases lay outside the gene matches. CDR3: CAIGQGSYNEQFF. Here the CDR3 DNA reads TGTGCCATCGGACAGGGCTCCTACAATGAGCAGTTCTTC.

J is TRBJ2-7 and V is TRBV28; 12 nucleotides match TRBD2. Germline V CDR1 and CDR2: MDHEN, SYDVKM. V shed 6 bases, J shed 1 base, and the junction held 4 bases outside the gene matches. The CDR3 covers 15 residues. CDR3 amino acids: CASRPGLAGSYEQYF. CDR3 sequence (DNA): TGTGCCAGCAGACCGGGACTAGCGGGTTCCTACGAGCAGTACTTC.

This clone was counted only a few times. CDR3 protein: CASSLPGQGANEQYF. DNA for the CDR3: TGTGCCAGCAGTTTACCTGGACAGGGGGCTAACGAGCAGTACTTC. This chain joins TRBV27 and TRBJ2-7; TRBD1 matches 11 bases. This CDR3 has 15 amino acids. Germline assignment: CDR1 MNHEY and CDR2 SMNVEV (reference sequence). J was trimmed by 5 bases and V by 2 bases; bases with no gene match: 5.

The rearrangement links TRBV30 to TRBJ1-1; D remains ambiguous. The CDR3 contains 13 residues. Germline V gene lookup returns CDR1 GTSNPN and CDR2 SVGIG (reference sequence). The V end was cut by 3 bases, the J end by 4 bases, with 12 bases between. CDR3 residues: CAWREQWSTEAFF. CDR3 sequence (DNA): TGTGCCTGGAGAGAACAGTGGAGCACTGAAGCTTTCTTT.

This sequence joins TRBV30 and TRBJ2-5, with D perhaps matching TRBD2 (5 bases). This CDR3 region has 12 residues. Germline CDR1 GTSNPN, CDR2 SVGIG (reference sequence). V was cut by 1 base and J by 5 bases, with 8 bases left in between. The CDR3 coding sequence is TGTGCCTGGAGTGGGCGAGGGGAGACCCAGTACTTC. This sequence encodes CAWSGRGETQYF.

In this sample, this clone turned up a few times. CDR3 coding DNA: TGTGCCAGCAGTGTGCTAGCGGGAACGGGAGAGACCCAGTACTTC. Protein sequence: CASSVLAGTGETQYF. The rearrangement joins TRBV2 to TRBJ2-5; 9 positions agree with TRBD2. CDR1 and CDR2 from the germline V gene are SNHLY and FYNNEI. CDR3 size: 15 residues. With 4 bases clipped from V and 4 bases from J, the junction kept 7 bases outside the gene matches.

Only one count was recorded for this clone. The V call is TRBV28, the J call TRBJ2-7; D gene uncertain. CDR3 length: 12 residues. Trimming cost V 1 base and J 6 bases, with 7 bases left between them. Per germline, CDR1 MDHEN and CDR2 SYDVKM. The CDR3 loop reads CASSLLAAEQYF. CDR3 in DNA: TGTGCCAGCAGTTTATTAGCCGCCGAGCAGTACTTC.

The chain has TRBV5-1 and TRBJ2-7; no clear D gene. Germline-derived CDR1 and CDR2 are SGHRS and YFSETQ. This CDR3 has 14 residues. Trimming shortened V by 0 bases and J by 3 bases, and 10 bases separated the two germline ends. The CDR3 DNA reads as TGCGCCAGCAGCTTGGCCTCTACCAACTACGAGCAGTACTTC. Translation gives CASSLASTNYEQYF.

The chain is built from TRBV6-5 and TRBJ1-1; TRBD1 matches 7 bases. J gave up 4 bases and V 7 bases, and 12 bases lay outside the gene matches. Germline V gives CDR1 MNHEY, CDR2 SVGAGI. The CDR3 totals 15 residues. The CDR3 spells CASTRQGGRRTEAFF. The CDR3 region has the DNA TGTGCCAGCACCAGACAGGGAGGGCGACGCACTGAAGCTTTCTTT.

This chain links TRBV9 with TRBJ1-1; the D is unclear. Trimming removed 3 bases from V and 5 bases from J, with 20 bases in between. CDR3 length: 16 amino acids. In germline, CDR1 is SGDLS, CDR2 YYNGEE. As DNA, the CDR3 is TGTGCCAGCAGCGGAGTGGGTAGAGATGGAGCAACTGAAGCTTTCTTT. It codes for CASSGVGRDGATEAFF.

The chain joins TRBV6-6 to TRBJ2-1, with D tentatively TRBD1 (6 bases). V lost 4 bases, J lost 0 bases, and 10 bases lay in between. The CDR3 is 15 amino acids. Germline assignment: CDR1 MNHNY and CDR2 SVGAGI (reference sequence). CDR3 amino acids: CASSWTEGSYNEQFF. Written as DNA, the CDR3 is TGTGCCAGCAGTTGGACAGAGGGCTCCTACAATGAGCAGTTCTTC.

The rearrangement joins TRBV4-2 to TRBJ1-6; possibly TRBD1 for D (6 bases). The ends were cut back, 4 bases at V and 7 bases at J, with 14 bases in the middle. Germline CDR1 and CDR2: LGHNA and YNFKEQ. The CDR3 length is 15 residues. CDR3 DNA sequence: TGTGCCAGCAGCCGAGGGGGTAGTGAGAATTCACCCCTCCACTTT. Its protein is CASSRGGSENSPLHF.

The chain uses TRBV6-5 and TRBJ2-7; 10 nucleotides line up with TRBD1. V trimming: 6 bases; J trimming: 3 bases; junction bases outside the gene matches: 8. CDR3 size: 15 residues. The V gene's germline CDR1 is MNHEY and CDR2 SVGAGI. In DNA, the CDR3 is TGTGCCAGCAGCCAGGGACAGGGGATTAACTACGAGCAGTACTTC. It encodes CASSQGQGINYEQYF.

This chain links TRBV11-2 with TRBJ2-1; D may be TRBD2 (6 bases). The CDR3 has 14 amino acids. V was trimmed by 4 bases and J by 6 bases, leaving 13 bases between them. Germline CDR1 and CDR2: SGHAT and FQNNGV. The CDR3 region is CASSSRDGGNEQFF. The CDR3 nucleotides read TGTGCCAGCAGCTCCCGGGACGGGGGCAATGAGCAGTTCTTC.

The chain is built from TRBV19 and TRBJ2-3; TRBD2 might be the D (6 bases). The ends were cut back, 3 bases at V and 2 bases at J, with 9 bases in the middle. CDR1 is LNHDA and CDR2 is SQIVND in the germline V gene (reference sequence). CDR3 length: 14 amino acids. In DNA, the CDR3 is TGTGCCAGTAGTATGTGGGGGGACACAGATACGCAGTATTTT. Amino acid sequence: CASSMWGDTDTQYF.

The chain is built from TRBV7-3 and TRBJ2-1, with 7 bases identical to TRBD1. Germline lookup yields CDR1 SGHTA and CDR2 FQGTGA. Trimming cost V 4 bases and J 0 bases; bases outside gene matches: 9. The CDR3 consists of 17 residues. CDR3 in DNA: TGTGCCAGCAGCTCCCACAGGGGCAGAGTCTCCTACAATGAGCAGTTCTTC. Its translation is CASSSHRGRVSYNEQFF.

The rearrangement uses TRBV28 and TRBJ1-2, with unresolved D. V was clipped by 8 bases and J by 0 bases, with 4 bases between them. Germline CDR1 is MDHEN and CDR2 is SYDVKM. This CDR3 region has 11 residues. CDR3 residues: CASHANYGYTF. The CDR3 DNA sequence: TGTGCCAGCCATGCTAACTATGGCTACACCTTC.

The V call is TRBV27, the J call TRBJ2-7; either TRBD1 or TRBD2 may fit D (6 bases each). The CDR3 has 15 amino acids. Deletions cut 4 bases from V and 3 bases from J, with 16 bases between. Germline CDR1 is MNHEY and CDR2 is SMNVEV (reference sequence). The CDR3 here is CASSSRRGADYEQYF. The DNA of the CDR3 is TGTGCCAGCAGTTCCCGGAGGGGGGCCGACTACGAGCAGTACTTC.

CDR3 nucleotide sequence: TGTGCCAGCAGCCAAGATCCCCGCCAGGGGGCTCGGAAGCAGTACTTC. Protein product: CASSQDPRQGARKQYF. The chain carries TRBV3-1 (or the pseudogene TRBV3-2) and TRBJ2-7; 8 bases align to TRBD1. Trimming at V came to 0 bases and at J to 8 bases, leaving 12 bases not matched to a gene. CDR1 and CDR2 (germline): LGHDT, YNNKEL (reference sequence). There are 16 residues in the CDR3.

The chain has TRBV7-9 and TRBJ2-1, with a weak D call TRBD1 (6 bases). This CDR3 is 14 amino acids long. Germline lookup yields CDR1 SEHNR and CDR2 FQNEAQ (reference sequence). V lost 4 bases, J lost 4 bases, and 11 bases lay in between. CDR3 loop: CASSSGADYNEQFF. In DNA, the CDR3 is TGTGCCAGCAGCTCAGGGGCAGATTACAATGAGCAGTTCTTC. Full variable domain (rest looked up from reference TRBV7-9 and TRBJ2-1): DTGVSQNPRHKITKRGQNVTFRCDPISEHNRLYWYRQTLGQGPEFLTYFQNEAQLEKSRLLSDRFSAERPKGSFSTLEIQRTEQGDSAMYLCASSSGADYNEQFFGPGTRLTVL.

This clone was seen a few times. The chain is built from TRBV25-1 and TRBJ1-6, with D perhaps matching TRBD1 (6 bases). The germline CDR1 and CDR2 sequences are MGHDK and SYGVNS. Between the trimmed V and J ends, which lost 4 bases and 7 bases, there was a span of 11 bases. The CDR3 is 14 residues long. The CDR3 loop is CASSGSGENSPLHF. The CDR3 DNA is TGTGCCAGCAGTGGATCAGGGGAAAATTCACCCCTCCACTTT.

This chain joins TRBV3-1 (or the pseudogene TRBV3-2) and TRBJ2-1, with 7 bases aligning to TRBD1. Looked up from germline, CDR1 is LGHDT and CDR2 is YNNKEL (reference sequence). With V trimmed by 1 base and J by 8 bases, 11 bases remained unmatched. The CDR3 is 16 residues long. DNA of the CDR3: TGTGCCAGCAGCCAAGTAACAATTGCGACAGGGCATGAGCAGTTCTTC. It specifies CASSQVTIATGHEQFF.